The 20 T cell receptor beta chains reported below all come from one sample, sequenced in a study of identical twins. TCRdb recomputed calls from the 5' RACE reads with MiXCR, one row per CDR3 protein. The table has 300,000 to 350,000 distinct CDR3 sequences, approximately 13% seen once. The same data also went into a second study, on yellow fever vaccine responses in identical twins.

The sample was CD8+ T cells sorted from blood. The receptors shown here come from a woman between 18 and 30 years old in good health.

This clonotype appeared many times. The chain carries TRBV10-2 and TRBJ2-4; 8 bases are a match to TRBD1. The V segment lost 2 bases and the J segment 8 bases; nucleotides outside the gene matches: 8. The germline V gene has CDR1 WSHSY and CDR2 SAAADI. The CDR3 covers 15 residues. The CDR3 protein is CASSEKTGAGDIQYF. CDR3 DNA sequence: TGCGCCAGCAGTGAGAAGACAGGGGCTGGGGACATTCAGTACTTC.

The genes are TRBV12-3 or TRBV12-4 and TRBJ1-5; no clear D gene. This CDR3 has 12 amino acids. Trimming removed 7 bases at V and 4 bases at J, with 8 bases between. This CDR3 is CASTTENQPQHF. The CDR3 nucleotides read TGTGCCAGCACCACAGAGAATCAGCCCCAGCATTTT.

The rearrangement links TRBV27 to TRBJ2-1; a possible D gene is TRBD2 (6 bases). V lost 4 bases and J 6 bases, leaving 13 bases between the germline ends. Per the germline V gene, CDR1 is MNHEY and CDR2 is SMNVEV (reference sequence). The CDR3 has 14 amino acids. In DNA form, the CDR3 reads TGTGCCAGCAGTTCGGGGACTCCCCGCAATGAGCAGTTCTTC. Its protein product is CASSSGTPRNEQFF.

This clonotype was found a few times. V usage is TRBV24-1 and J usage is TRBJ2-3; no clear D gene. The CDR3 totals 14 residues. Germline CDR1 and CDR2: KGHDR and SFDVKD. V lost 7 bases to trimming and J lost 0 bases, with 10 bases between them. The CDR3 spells CATRSAQSTDTQYF. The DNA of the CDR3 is TGTGCCACCAGATCAGCGCAAAGCACAGATACGCAGTATTTT.

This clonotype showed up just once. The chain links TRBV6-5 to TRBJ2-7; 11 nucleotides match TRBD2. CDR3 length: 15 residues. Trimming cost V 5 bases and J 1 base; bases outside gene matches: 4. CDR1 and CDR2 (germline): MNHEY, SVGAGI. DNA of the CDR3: TGTGCCAGCAGTGTACTAGCGGGGGAATCCTACGAGCAGTACGTC. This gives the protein CASSVLAGESYEQYV.

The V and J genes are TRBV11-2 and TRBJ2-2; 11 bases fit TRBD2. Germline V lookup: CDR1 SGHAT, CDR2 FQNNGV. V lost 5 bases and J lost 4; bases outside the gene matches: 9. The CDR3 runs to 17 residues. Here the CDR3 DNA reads TGTGCCAGCAGCATGCCCCCGGGACTAGCGGTCACCGGGGAGCTGTTTTTT. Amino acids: CASSMPPGLAVTGELFF.

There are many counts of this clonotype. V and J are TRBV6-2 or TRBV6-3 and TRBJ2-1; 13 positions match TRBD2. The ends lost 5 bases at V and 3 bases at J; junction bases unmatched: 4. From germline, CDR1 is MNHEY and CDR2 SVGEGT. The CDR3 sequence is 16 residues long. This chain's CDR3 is CASSPGLAGDYNEQFF. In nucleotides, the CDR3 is TGTGCCAGCAGTCCCGGACTAGCGGGGGACTACAATGAGCAGTTCTTC.

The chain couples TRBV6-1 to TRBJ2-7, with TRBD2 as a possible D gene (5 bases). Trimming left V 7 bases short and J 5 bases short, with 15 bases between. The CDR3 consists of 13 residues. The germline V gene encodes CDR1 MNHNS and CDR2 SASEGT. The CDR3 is CASKPAGAHEQYV. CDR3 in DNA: TGTGCCAGCAAACCCGCGGGTGCCCACGAGCAGTACGTC.

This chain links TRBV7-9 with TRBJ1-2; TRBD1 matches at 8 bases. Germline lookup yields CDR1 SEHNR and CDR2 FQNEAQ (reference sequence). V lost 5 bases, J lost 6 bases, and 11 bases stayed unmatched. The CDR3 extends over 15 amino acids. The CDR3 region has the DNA TGTGCCAGCAGCCAACCTTGGGACAGGCAAGATGGCTACACCTTC. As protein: CASSQPWDRQDGYTF.

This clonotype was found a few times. The CDR3 loop reads CATSRGEQGSSTDTQYF. The CDR3 DNA is TGTGCCACCAGCAGAGGTGAACAGGGTTCAAGCACAGATACGCAGTATTTT. This chain uses TRBV15 with TRBJ2-3, with TRBD1 as a possible D gene (6 bases). Germline V CDR1 and CDR2: LNHNV, YYDKDF (reference sequence). The CDR3 contains 17 residues. The V end lost 1 base, the J end lost 0 bases, and 14 bases lay between the germline ends.

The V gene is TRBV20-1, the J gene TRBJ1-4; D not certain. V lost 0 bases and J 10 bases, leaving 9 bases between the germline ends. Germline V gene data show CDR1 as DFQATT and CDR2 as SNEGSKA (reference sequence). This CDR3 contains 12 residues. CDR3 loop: CSARDFDGKLFF. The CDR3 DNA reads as TGCAGTGCTAGAGATTTTGATGGAAAACTGTTTTTT.

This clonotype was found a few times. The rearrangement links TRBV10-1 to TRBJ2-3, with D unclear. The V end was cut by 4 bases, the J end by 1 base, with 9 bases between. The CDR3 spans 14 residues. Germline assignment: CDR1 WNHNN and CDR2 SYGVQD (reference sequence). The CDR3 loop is CASSGGVGTDTQYF. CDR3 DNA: TGCGCCAGCAGTGGGGGTGTTGGCACAGATACGCAGTATTTT.

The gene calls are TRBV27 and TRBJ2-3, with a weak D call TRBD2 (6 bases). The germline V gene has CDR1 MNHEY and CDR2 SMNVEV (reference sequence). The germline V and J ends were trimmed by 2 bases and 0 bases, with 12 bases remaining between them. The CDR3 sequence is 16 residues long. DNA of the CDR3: TGTGCCAGCAGTTTAGTAGCGGCCAGTAGCACAGATACGCAGTATTTT. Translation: CASSLVAASSTDTQYF.

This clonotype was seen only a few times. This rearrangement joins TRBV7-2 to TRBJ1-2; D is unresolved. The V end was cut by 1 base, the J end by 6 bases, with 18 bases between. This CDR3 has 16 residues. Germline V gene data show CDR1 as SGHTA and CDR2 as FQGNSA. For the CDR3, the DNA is TGTGCCAGCAGCTTAGAGAGTGGCCTCTTTCCACATGGCTACACCTTC. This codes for CASSLESGLFPHGYTF.

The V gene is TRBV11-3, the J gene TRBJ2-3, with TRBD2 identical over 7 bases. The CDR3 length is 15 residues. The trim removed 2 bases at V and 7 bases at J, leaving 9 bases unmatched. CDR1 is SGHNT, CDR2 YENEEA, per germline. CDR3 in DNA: TGTGCCAGCAGCTTATATGGGGGAGGGAGGCATACGCAGTATTTT. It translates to CASSLYGGGRHTQYF.

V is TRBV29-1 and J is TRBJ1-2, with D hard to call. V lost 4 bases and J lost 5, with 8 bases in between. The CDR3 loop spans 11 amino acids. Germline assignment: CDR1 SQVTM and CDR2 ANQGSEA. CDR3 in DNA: TGCAGCGTTGGTGGAAATTATGGCTACACCTTC. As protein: CSVGGNYGYTF.

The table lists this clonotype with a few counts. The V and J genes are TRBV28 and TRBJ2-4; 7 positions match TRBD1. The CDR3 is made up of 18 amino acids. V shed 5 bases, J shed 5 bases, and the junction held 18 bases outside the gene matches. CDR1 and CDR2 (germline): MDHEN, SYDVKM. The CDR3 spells CASSPTSTSGGLQNIQYF. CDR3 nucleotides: TGTGCCAGCAGTCCAACCTCGACCTCAGGGGGTCTCCAAAACATTCAGTACTTC.

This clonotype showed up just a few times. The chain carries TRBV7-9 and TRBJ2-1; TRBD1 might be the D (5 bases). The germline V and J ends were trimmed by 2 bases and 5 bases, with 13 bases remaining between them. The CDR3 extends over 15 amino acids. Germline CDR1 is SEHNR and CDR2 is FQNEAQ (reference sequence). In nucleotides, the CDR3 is TGTGCCAGCAGCTTACTGTCAGGGCCCGACAATGAGCAGTTCTTC. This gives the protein CASSLLSGPDNEQFF.

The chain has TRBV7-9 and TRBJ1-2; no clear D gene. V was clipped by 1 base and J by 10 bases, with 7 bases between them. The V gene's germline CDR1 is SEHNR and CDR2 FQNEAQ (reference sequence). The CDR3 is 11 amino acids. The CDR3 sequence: CASSLGPDYTF. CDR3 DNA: TGTGCCAGCAGCTTAGGTCCGGACTACACCTTC.

CDR3 nucleotide sequence: TGTGCCAGCAGCCCCGTCCACTGGGGCGGTACCGGGGAGCTGTTTTTT. Translation gives CASSPVHWGGTGELFF. The chain uses TRBV11-2 and TRBJ2-2, with D maybe TRBD1 (5 bases). The CDR3 covers 16 residues. The V end was cut by 5 bases, the J end by 5 bases, with 18 bases between. Per germline, CDR1 SGHAT and CDR2 FQNNGV.